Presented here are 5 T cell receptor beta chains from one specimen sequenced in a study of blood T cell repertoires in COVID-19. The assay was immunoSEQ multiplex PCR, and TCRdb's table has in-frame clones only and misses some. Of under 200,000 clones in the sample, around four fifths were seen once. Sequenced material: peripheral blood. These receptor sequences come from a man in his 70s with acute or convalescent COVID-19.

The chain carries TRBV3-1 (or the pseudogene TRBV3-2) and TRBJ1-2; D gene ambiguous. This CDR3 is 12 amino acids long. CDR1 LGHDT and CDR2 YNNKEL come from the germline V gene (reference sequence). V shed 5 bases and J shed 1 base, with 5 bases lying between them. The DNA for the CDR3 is TGTGCCAGCAGCGGGAGTAACTATGGCTACACCTTC. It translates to CASSGSNYGYTF.

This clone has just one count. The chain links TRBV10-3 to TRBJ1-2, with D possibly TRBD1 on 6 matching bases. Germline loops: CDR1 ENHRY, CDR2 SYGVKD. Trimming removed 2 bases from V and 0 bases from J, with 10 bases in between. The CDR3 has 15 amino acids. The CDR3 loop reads CAISERQVPNYGYTF. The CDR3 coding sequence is TGTGCCATCAGTGAGCGACAGGTACCTAACTATGGCTACACCTTC.

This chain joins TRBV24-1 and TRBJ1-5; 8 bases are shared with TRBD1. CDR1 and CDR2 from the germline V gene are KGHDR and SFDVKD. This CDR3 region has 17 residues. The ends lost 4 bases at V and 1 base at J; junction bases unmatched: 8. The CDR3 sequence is CATSEAHRGSSNQPQHF. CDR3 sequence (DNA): TGTGCCACCAGTGAAGCCCACAGGGGGTCGAGCAATCAGCCCCAGCATTTT.

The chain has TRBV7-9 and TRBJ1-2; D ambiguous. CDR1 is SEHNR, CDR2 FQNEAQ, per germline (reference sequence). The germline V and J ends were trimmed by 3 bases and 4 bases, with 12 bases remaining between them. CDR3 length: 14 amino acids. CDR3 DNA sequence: TGTGCCAGCAGCTTGGCAAGTCTTTTCTATGGCTACACCTTC. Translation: CASSLASLFYGYTF.

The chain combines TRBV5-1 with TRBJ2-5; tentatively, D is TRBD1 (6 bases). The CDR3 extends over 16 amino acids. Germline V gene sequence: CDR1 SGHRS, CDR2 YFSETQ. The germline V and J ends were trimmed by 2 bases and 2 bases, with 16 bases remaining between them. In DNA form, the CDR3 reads TGCGCCAGCAGCTTAGACTTTACAGGGATTCAAGAGACCCAGTACTTC. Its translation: CASSLDFTGIQETQYF.